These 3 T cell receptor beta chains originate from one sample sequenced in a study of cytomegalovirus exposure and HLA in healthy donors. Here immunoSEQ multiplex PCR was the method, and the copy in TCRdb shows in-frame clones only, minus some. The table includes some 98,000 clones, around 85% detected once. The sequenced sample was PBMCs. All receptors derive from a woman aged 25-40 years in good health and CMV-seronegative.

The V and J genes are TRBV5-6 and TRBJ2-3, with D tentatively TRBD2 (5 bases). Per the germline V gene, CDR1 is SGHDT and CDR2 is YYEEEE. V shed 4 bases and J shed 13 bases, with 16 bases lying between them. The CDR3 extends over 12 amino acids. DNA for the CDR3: TGTGCCAGCAGCCCCTCGTCGTCGCGGGAGTATTTT. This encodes CASSPSSSREYF. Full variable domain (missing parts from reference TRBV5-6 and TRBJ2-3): DAGVTQSPTHLIKTRGQQVTLRCSPKSGHDTVSWYQQALGQGPQFIFQYYEEEERQRGNFPDRFSGHQFPNYSSELNVNALLLGDSALYLCASSPSSSREYFGPGTRLTVL.

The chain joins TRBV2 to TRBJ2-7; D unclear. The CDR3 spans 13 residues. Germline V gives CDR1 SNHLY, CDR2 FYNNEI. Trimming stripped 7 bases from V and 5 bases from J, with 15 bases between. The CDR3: CASTRHPKDEQYF. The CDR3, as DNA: TGTGCCAGCACGAGACACCCCAAAGACGAGCAGTACTTC.

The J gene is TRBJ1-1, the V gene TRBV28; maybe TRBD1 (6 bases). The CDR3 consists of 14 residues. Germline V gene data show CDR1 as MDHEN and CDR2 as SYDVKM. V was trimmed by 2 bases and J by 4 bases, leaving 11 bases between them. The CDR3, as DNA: TGTGCCAGCAGTTTAACAGGGTTTGGCACTGAAGCTTTCTTT. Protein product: CASSLTGFGTEAFF.